This TCR beta chain was recorded in a study of shared clonotypes between healthy human individuals. General study findings and limits: In general, naive subsets displayed greater estimated richness than memory subsets did. It was expected that sequencing depth would affect clonotype sharing among donors. Only a few donors were included, so the genetic and exposure-history diversity represented was limited.

CDR3 length equals 15 residues. Trimming stripped 1 base from V and 2 bases from J, with 11 bases between. The germline V gene has CDR1 GTSNPN and CDR2 SVGIG (reference sequence). As regards this clone: Its antigen is not known.

Assay used: immunoSEQ multiplex PCR; TCRdb lists only in-frame clones, some missing. The sample includes 110,000 or so clones, about 63% of them seen just once. The sample taken for sequencing was memory CD8+ T cells sorted from blood. Documented subset: CD45RO+ cells pooled with CCR7-negative TemRA cells. V usage is TRBV30 and J usage is TRBJ2-2; D tentatively reads TRBD1 or TRBD2 (5 bases each). This clonotype originated in a woman between 25 and 40 years old in good health. CDR3 protein: CAWSEGSANTGELFF. The CDR3, as DNA: TGTGCCTGGAGTGAGGGGAGCGCTAACACCGGGGAGCTGTTTTTT.